The present entry profiles one TCR beta chain with its context. The antigen remains unidentified. The treatment here: around 19 received Ad26.COV2.S at low or high dose, single or two shots; several received placebo; per-sample allocation not given. At day 63 after the first vaccine or placebo injection, samples were drawn. In germline, CDR1 is MDHEN, CDR2 SYDVKM. The CDR3 has 16 amino acids. Deletions cut 1 base from V and 10 bases from J, with 17 bases between. Only in-frame clones appear in the TCRdb table, and some are missing; sequencing was by immunoSEQ multiplex PCR. Among some 300,000 clones listed, about 82% were seen once. This entry comes from a study of Ad26.COV2.S vaccination and SARS-CoV-2 variants. The study, taken as a whole, reports: Reports say spike-specific CD8+ and CD4+ T cell responses covered substantial breadth after vaccination.

The rearrangement uses TRBV28 and TRBJ1-6; possible D gene TRBD1, 6 bases. This TCR was recovered from a person aged 18-60 years who received the Ad26.COV2.S COVID-19 vaccine or a placebo. This specimen consisted of peripheral blood, obtained in a trial of Ad26.COV2.S vaccine versus placebo. In nucleotides, the CDR3 is TGTGCCAGCAGTTTATTGATAGGGGGGTCGGACTCACCCCTCCACTTT. This codes for CASSLLIGGSDSPLHF.